The 26 T cell receptor beta chains reported below all come from one sample, sequenced in a study of OX40 agonist ivuxolimab in advanced cancers. Sequencing was performed with immunoSEQ multiplex PCR; in TCRdb, only in-frame clones are kept and a portion is missing. The data contain tens of thousands of clones, about 80% of them singletons. The input for sequencing was CD4+ or CD8+ T cells sorted from blood, taken in a trial of the OX40 agonist ivuxolimab. The source of these receptors is an adult with an advanced solid tumor such as melanoma, head and neck, liver or kidney cancer.

V gene TRBV11-2 combines with J gene TRBJ2-7, with D maybe TRBD1 (6 bases). V shed 1 base and J shed 3 bases, with 10 bases lying between them. CDR1 is SGHAT and CDR2 is FQNNGV in the germline V gene. This CDR3 comprises 14 residues. In nucleotides, the CDR3 is TGTGCCAGCAGCTTAGCAGGGGTGGGCTACGAGCAGTACTTC. Its translation: CASSLAGVGYEQYF.

This chain joins TRBV6-6 and TRBJ2-3, with D possibly TRBD1 on 6 matching bases. Germline V gene sequence: CDR1 MNHNY, CDR2 SVGAGI (reference sequence). The ends were cut back, 6 bases at V and 4 bases at J, with 11 bases in the middle. There are 13 residues in the CDR3. The CDR3 here is CASSAGDADTQYF. DNA of the CDR3: TGTGCCAGCAGCGCAGGGGACGCAGATACGCAGTATTTT.

The chain combines TRBV13 with TRBJ1-4, with D possibly being TRBD1 (6 bases). CDR1 is PRHDT, CDR2 FYEKMQ, per germline (reference sequence). The CDR3 runs 14 residues. V lost 4 bases to trimming and J lost 8 bases, with 14 bases between them. The CDR3 loop reads CASSSGAGGEKLFF. CDR3 in DNA: TGTGCCAGCAGCTCAGGGGCTGGAGGGGAAAAACTGTTTTTT.

This clone was detected only once. The chain combines TRBV19 with TRBJ2-1; no clear D gene. Germline V gives CDR1 LNHDA, CDR2 SQIVND (reference sequence). V shed 0 bases and J shed 9 bases, with 9 bases lying between them. This CDR3 has 13 residues. This CDR3 is CASSIDTGIEQFF. CDR3 nucleotide sequence: TGTGCCAGTAGTATAGATACGGGTATTGAGCAGTTCTTC.

The chain is built from TRBV5-4 and TRBJ1-1; no clear D gene. Germline V gene lookup returns CDR1 SGHNT and CDR2 YYREEE (reference sequence). The CDR3 is 14 amino acids. The ends were cut back, 0 bases at V and 1 base at J, with 7 bases in the middle. The CDR3 sequence: CASSLGGGNTEAFF. The CDR3 nucleotides are TGTGCCAGCAGCTTGGGGGGTGGGAACACTGAAGCTTTCTTT.

In this sample, this clone turned up once. This chain connects TRBV4-3 to TRBJ1-5; no clear D. The germline CDR1 and CDR2 sequences are LGHNA and YSLEER. Trimming took off 4 bases at V and 8 bases at J, with 12 bases between the two ends. This CDR3 has 13 residues. The CDR3 protein is CASSPKVLEPQHF. The CDR3 nucleotides read TGCGCCAGCAGCCCAAAAGTCCTGGAGCCCCAGCATTTT.

The chain is built from TRBV28 and TRBJ2-7; no clear D gene. This CDR3 contains 12 residues. V shed 5 bases and J shed 3 bases, with 8 bases lying between them. In germline, CDR1 is MDHEN, CDR2 SYDVKM. The CDR3: CASSKWGYEQYF. CDR3 sequence (DNA): TGTGCCAGCAGTAAATGGGGCTACGAGCAGTACTTC.

V and J are TRBV27 and TRBJ1-1; no clear D. The CDR3 consists of 13 residues. CDR1 is MNHEY, CDR2 SMNVEV, per germline (reference sequence). Trimming removed 3 bases at V and 1 base at J, with 6 bases between. The chain's CDR3 is CASSLSPNTEAFF. The CDR3 region has the DNA TGTGCCAGCAGTTTGAGTCCGAACACTGAAGCTTTCTTT.

This clone was found once. The CDR3 nucleotides are TGTGCCAGCTCACCAATGGGTAGCGGGGGGTCGAGCTCCTACAATGAGCAGTTCTTC. Protein sequence: CASSPMGSGGSSSYNEQFF. V is TRBV18 and J is TRBJ2-1; TRBD2 aligns across 10 bases. Looked up from germline, CDR1 is KGHSH and CDR2 is LQKENI. The CDR3 totals 19 residues. Trimming at V came to 2 bases and at J to 0 bases, leaving 10 bases not matched to a gene. Full variable domain (missing parts from reference TRBV18 and TRBJ2-1): NAGVMQNPRHLVRRRGQEARLRCSPMKGHSHVYWYRQLPEEGLKFMVYLQKENIIDESGMPKERFSAEFPKEGPSILRIQQVVRGDSAAYFCASSPMGSGGSSSYNEQFFGPGTRLTVL.

This clone was counted a single time. This chain links TRBV7-9 with TRBJ2-7; 7 bases match TRBD1. In germline, CDR1 is SEHNR, CDR2 FQNEAQ (reference sequence). V shed 5 bases, J shed 3 bases, and the junction held 10 bases outside the gene matches. CDR3 length equals 15 residues. The CDR3 DNA is TGTGCCAGCAGCATAAACCGGGACAGATTCTACGAGCAGTACTTC. It translates to CASSINRDRFYEQYF.

The chain recombines TRBV5-1 with TRBJ2-3, with a tentative D call TRBD1 (6 bases). V was cut by 3 bases and J by 0 bases, with 8 bases left in between. CDR1 is SGHRS, CDR2 YFSETQ, per germline. The CDR3 is 14 residues long. The CDR3 DNA is TGCGCCAGCAGCTGGCAGGGGAGCACAGATACGCAGTATTTT. Translated, it gives CASSWQGSTDTQYF.

This clone showed up just once. The V gene is TRBV15, the J gene TRBJ1-2; unclear D gene. The CDR3 totals 13 residues. Trimming cost V 4 bases and J 4 bases, with 10 bases left between them. The germline CDR1 and CDR2 sequences are LNHNV and YYDKDF (reference sequence). DNA of the CDR3: TGTGCCACCAGCATCGGGGTTAGCTATGGCTACACCTTC. Translated: CATSIGVSYGYTF.

The chain couples TRBV6-6 to TRBJ2-3; D unresolved. Trimming took off 2 bases at V and 1 base at J, with 10 bases between the two ends. The CDR3 contains 15 residues. The germline gives CDR1 MNHNY, CDR2 SVGAGI (reference sequence). CDR3 bases: TGTGCCAGCAGTTACGTTGGGGAAGGCACAGATACGCAGTATTTT. It codes for CASSYVGEGTDTQYF.

The J gene is TRBJ2-1, the V gene TRBV5-1, with no clear D. The germline V gene encodes CDR1 SGHRS and CDR2 YFSETQ. Between the trimmed V and J ends, which lost 3 bases and 5 bases, there was a span of 15 bases. The length of the CDR3 is 15 residues. The CDR3 DNA reads as TGCGCCAGCAGCTCCAGGAGAGGTCAGAACAATGAGCAGTTCTTC. As protein: CASSSRRGQNNEQFF.

V usage is TRBV4-1 and J usage is TRBJ2-7, with D perhaps TRBD2 (6 bases). The CDR3 covers 16 residues. Trimming left V 0 bases short and J 4 bases short, with 16 bases between. CDR1 MGHRA and CDR2 YSYEKL come from the germline V gene. In DNA, the CDR3 is TGCGCCAGCAGCCAAGAGATGAAAGCTCTAGCGTACGAGCAGTACTTC. Translating it yields CASSQEMKALAYEQYF.

The CDR3 region is CASSLGSRQETQYF. The DNA for the CDR3 is TGTGCCAGCAGCTTAGGGAGTCGACAAGAGACCCAGTACTTC. The chain combines TRBV13 with TRBJ2-5, with D unclear. The V gene's germline CDR1 is PRHDT and CDR2 FYEKMQ (reference sequence). The CDR3 is made up of 14 amino acids. The V and J ends lost 0 bases and 2 bases respectively, with 7 bases between them.

The CDR3 region has the DNA TGCGCCAGCAGCTTGAGTAGCGGGGGTTCGACAGATACGCAGTATTTT. It encodes CASSLSSGGSTDTQYF. The chain couples TRBV5-1 to TRBJ2-3; 9 bases agree with TRBD2. The CDR3 runs 16 residues. Germline V gives CDR1 SGHRS, CDR2 YFSETQ. Trimming removed 1 base from V and 3 bases from J; junction bases left unmatched: 6.

This clone counts as medium-sized. The chain employs TRBV10-2 and TRBJ1-5; tentative D call: TRBD1 (5 bases). With 3 bases removed from V and 4 bases from J, the gap between germline ends came to 16 bases. The CDR3 consists of 16 residues. Germline loops: CDR1 WSHSY, CDR2 SAAADI. The CDR3 region has the DNA TGCGCCAGCAGTGAAGGGGCCAGTCAGGATAATCAGCCCCAGCATTTT. Amino acids: CASSEGASQDNQPQHF.

V is TRBV27 and J is TRBJ1-5; 9 bases agree with TRBD1. The germline V gene has CDR1 MNHEY and CDR2 SMNVEV (reference sequence). This CDR3 contains 15 residues. V shed 8 bases and J 5 bases; nucleotides not matched to a gene: 10. CDR3 DNA sequence: TGTGCCAGCTCCGCCTGGACAGGGGTAGATCAGCCCCAGCATTTT. Encoded protein: CASSAWTGVDQPQHF.

This clone was observed a few times. J is TRBJ1-1 and V is TRBV11-2, with unresolved D. CDR1 is SGHAT and CDR2 is FQNNGV in the germline V gene. CDR3 length equals 11 residues. The V and J ends lost 3 bases and 4 bases respectively, with 3 bases between them. In nucleotides, the CDR3 is TGTGCCAGCAGCTTGTCCACTGAAGCTTTCTTT. Amino acid sequence: CASSLSTEAFF.

This sequence joins TRBV4-3 and TRBJ1-2, with D perhaps matching TRBD1 (5 bases). Trimming shortened V by 0 bases and J by 7 bases, and 18 bases separated the two germline ends. This CDR3 contains 16 residues. From germline, CDR1 is LGHNA and CDR2 YSLEER. The CDR3 nucleotides read TGCGCCAGCAGCCAAGAAAGGGGTTTATCTAATCCTGGCTACACCTTC. Its protein product is CASSQERGLSNPGYTF.

The chain has TRBV27 and TRBJ2-3; D perhaps matches TRBD1 (5 bases). Germline CDR1 MNHEY, CDR2 SMNVEV (reference sequence). The CDR3 has 14 amino acids. The V end lost 0 bases, the J end lost 2 bases, and 6 bases lay between the germline ends. The CDR3 reads CASSLSTVTDTQYF. The CDR3 nucleotides read TGTGCCAGCAGTTTATCGACAGTCACAGATACGCAGTATTTT.

This rearrangement joins TRBV5-4 to TRBJ2-7; D might be TRBD1 (6 bases). This CDR3 has 13 residues. From germline, CDR1 is SGHNT and CDR2 YYREEE (reference sequence). V lost 4 bases and J lost 5, with 13 bases in between. CDR3 DNA: TGTGCCAGCAGCCAAGTGGGGGCCGACGAGCAGTACTTC. This encodes CASSQVGADEQYF.

The genes are TRBV5-1 and TRBJ2-3; 7 bases map to TRBD2. Losses at the gene ends were 3 bases for V and 4 bases for J; bases not matched to a gene: 5. This CDR3 has 14 residues. Per germline, CDR1 SGHRS and CDR2 YFSETQ. This chain's CDR3 is CASSYSGNADTQYF. Written as DNA, the CDR3 is TGCGCCAGCAGCTACAGCGGGAACGCAGATACGCAGTATTTT.

The chain is built from TRBV6-4 and TRBJ2-2; the match to TRBD2 covers 7 bases. Looked up from germline, CDR1 is MRHNA and CDR2 is SNTAGT. CDR3 length: 20 amino acids. J lost 4 bases, V lost 2 bases, and 19 bases had no gene match. CDR3 residues: CASSDQFLLGGGSPTGELFF. The CDR3 coding sequence is TGTGCCAGCAGTGACCAGTTCTTATTGGGCGGGGGATCTCCCACCGGGGAGCTGTTTTTT.

V and J are TRBV9 and TRBJ2-1, with 10 positions matching TRBD2. This CDR3 spans 14 amino acids. CDR1 SGDLS and CDR2 YYNGEE come from the germline V gene. Trimming cost V 4 bases and J 6 bases; bases outside gene matches: 4. CDR3 loop: CASSSWTSGNEQFF. CDR3 coding DNA: TGTGCCAGCAGCTCTTGGACTAGCGGCAATGAGCAGTTCTTC.